The sequence of this T cell receptor (beta chain) was determined in a study of T cell responses to AZD1222 COVID-19 vaccine. Assay used: immunoSEQ multiplex PCR; TCRdb lists only in-frame clones, some missing. This table holds tens of thousands of clones, 85% to 95% found once. CDR3 length equals 18 residues. V lost 4 bases to trimming and J lost 0 bases; unmatched junction nucleotides: 13. Per the germline V gene, CDR1 is SGHRS and CDR2 is YFSETQ. The chain couples TRBV5-1 to TRBJ2-5; 9 nucleotides line up with TRBD1. The sequences come from peripheral blood, collected 28 days after the second AZD1222 dose. The sequence was obtained from an adult who received the AZD1222 COVID-19 vaccine. The CDR3 is CASSPGQGLYVYQETQYF. CDR3 bases: TGCGCCAGCAGCCCAGGACAGGGGCTATATGTGTACCAAGAGACCCAGTACTTC.